Listed below are T cell receptor beta chains from one sample, sequenced in a study of T-cell memory formation after mild COVID-19. TCRdb called the 5' RACE reads again in MiXCR, with one record for every CDR3 protein. The table has 500,000 to 650,000 distinct CDR3 sequences, about a fifth seen once. Sequenced: PBMCs or a T cell subset sorted from them (not recorded which). Receptors were obtained from an adult woman who had mild COVID-19 (a few samples of this study predate the infection). Cell type and time point are not known. Each CDR3 is given with its conserved first and last residue. A D gene is named only where the DNA matches it firmly. Expanded clones get a size class; other rows say once, few or many, or leave the size out.

D	size	V	J	CDR3	DNA
TRBD2	few	TRBV4-3	TRBJ2-1	CASSHMDQREVPYNEQFF	TGCGCCAGCAGCCACATGGACCAGCGGGAGGTCCCCTACAATGAGCAGTTCTTC
NA	NA	TRBV4-1	TRBJ1-2	CASSQERAYGYTF	TGCGCCAGCAGCCAAGAAAGAGCCTATGGCTACACCTTC
NA	few	TRBV20-1	TRBJ2-7	CSARAGIPHEQYF	TGCAGTGCTAGAGCCGGGATCCCCCACGAGCAGTACTTC
TRBD2	NA	TRBV18	TRBJ2-7	CASSPPTSVAYEQYF	TGTGCCAGCTCACCACCCACTAGCGTAGCCTACGAGCAGTACTTC
TRBD2	NA	TRBV6-2/TRBV6-3	TRBJ2-1	CASSLLLAGGWDEQFF	TGTGCCAGCAGTCTTCTTCTAGCGGGAGGGTGGGATGAGCAGTTCTTC
NA	few	TRBV6-5	TRBJ1-4	CASSPAGTSRGVVF	TGTGCCAGCAGCCCCGCCGGGACGTCCAGAGGCGTAGTTTTT
NA	few	TRBV5-1	TRBJ2-5	CASSLGGFRETQYF	TGCGCCAGCAGCTTGGGTGGGTTCCGGGAGACCCAGTACTTC
NA	once	TRBV19	TRBJ2-5	CASSMDPKETQYF	TGTGCCAGTAGTATGGACCCGAAGGAGACCCAGTACTTC
NA	NA	TRBV12-3/TRBV12-4	TRBJ1-1	CASSRGSMEAFF	TGTGCCAGCAGCCGCGGCTCGATGGAAGCTTTCTTT
TRBD2	NA	TRBV5-1	TRBJ2-4	CASSFGLAGGPALAKNIQYF	TGCGCCAGCAGCTTCGGACTAGCGGGGGGGCCCGCCTTAGCCAAAAACATTCAGTACTTC
TRBD2	many	TRBV5-1	TRBJ2-7	CASSRTSGSSYEQYF	TGCGCCAGCAGCAGGACTAGCGGATCCTCCTACGAGCAGTACTTC
TRBD1	few	TRBV5-1	TRBJ2-7	CASRPDGTTGNEQYF	TGCGCCAGCAGACCAGATGGAACGACAGGGAACGAGCAGTACTTC
TRBD2	NA	TRBV5-5	TRBJ2-5	CASGFFAGEETQYF	TGTGCCAGTGGCTTCTTCGCGGGGGAGGAGACCCAGTACTTC
NA	NA	TRBV2	TRBJ2-7	CASTKNAPLDEQYF	TGTGCCAGCACTAAGAATGCCCCCCTGGACGAGCAGTACTTC
TRBD1	many	TRBV29-1	TRBJ1-1	CSAGTAEAFF	TGCAGCGCCGGGACAGCTGAAGCTTTCTTT
TRBD1	NA	TRBV7-9	TRBJ1-2	CASSAQGAGQGLYGYTF	TGTGCCAGCAGCGCCCAGGGTGCGGGACAGGGGCTCTATGGCTACACCTTC
TRBD1	NA	TRBV24-1	TRBJ1-1	CATSDSTDRFEAFF	TGTGCCACCAGTGATTCCACGGACAGGTTTGAAGCTTTCTTT
NA	NA	TRBV30	TRBJ1-4	CAWSAGGLTGFATNEKLFF	TGTGCCTGGAGTGCGGGGGGCCTTACCGGCTTTGCAACTAATGAAAAACTGTTTTTT
NA	NA	TRBV11-2	TRBJ2-7	CASSSVTGFAYEQYF	TGTGCCAGCAGCTCCGTAACAGGGTTCGCCTACGAGCAGTACTTC
NA	few	TRBV30	TRBJ2-7	CAWSVGQGLYEQYF	TGTGCCTGGAGTGTGGGGCAGGGCCTCTACGAGCAGTACTTC
TRBD1	few	TRBV6-6	TRBJ2-7	CASRGATGTGGYEQYF	TGTGCCAGCAGAGGGGCGACCGGGACAGGGGGTTACGAGCAGTACTTC
NA	NA	TRBV12-3/TRBV12-4	TRBJ2-1	CASSLARTPRFF	TGTGCCAGCAGTTTAGCTAGGACTCCGCGGTTCTTC
NA	few	TRBV7-7	TRBJ2-5	CASSTGRAVQETQYF	TGTGCCAGCAGCACGGGGAGAGCGGTACAAGAGACCCAGTACTTC
TRBD2	NA	TRBV7-3	TRBJ2-5	CASSPGLSGFFPETQYF	TGTGCCAGCAGCCCGGGCCTTAGCGGGTTCTTCCCGGAGACCCAGTACTTC
NA	few	TRBV10-3	TRBJ2-5	CAISSGERETQYF	TGTGCCATCAGCTCAGGGGAGAGGGAGACCCAGTACTTC
TRBD1	NA	TRBV5-1	TRBJ2-2	CASSLPRDRIGPGELFF	TGCGCCAGCAGCTTACCGAGGGACAGGATAGGGCCCGGGGAGCTGTTTTTT
NA	few	TRBV4-1	TRBJ2-7	CASSQDWASAQYF	TGCGCCAGCAGCCAAGACTGGGCGTCCGCGCAGTACTTC
NA	few	TRBV4-3	TRBJ2-1	CASSQEGKGDEQFF	TGCGCCAGCAGCCAAGAAGGTAAAGGGGATGAGCAGTTCTTC
NA	few	TRBV2	TRBJ2-5	CASSPRVQETQYF	TGTGCCAGCAGCCCCAGGGTCCAAGAGACCCAGTACTTC
NA	many	TRBV7-2	TRBJ1-5	CASSSLGVGQPQHF	TGTGCCAGCAGCTCGCTGGGGGTGGGTCAGCCCCAGCATTTT
NA	NA	TRBV7-9	TRBJ2-7	CASSPDGRHEQYF	TGTGCCAGCAGCCCGGACGGGCGCCACGAGCAGTACTTC
NA	NA	TRBV5-6	TRBJ2-7	CASSGIGETYEQYF	TGTGCCAGCAGCGGGATAGGAGAAACCTACGAGCAGTACTTC
TRBD2	NA	TRBV2	TRBJ2-1	CASSDRASGRAQQFF	TGTGCCAGCAGTGATCGGGCTAGCGGGAGGGCCCAGCAGTTCTTC
NA	NA	TRBV5-5	TRBJ2-5	CASSLMRGQETQYF	TGTGCCAGCAGCTTGATGCGGGGACAAGAGACCCAGTACTTC
TRBD1	many	TRBV28	TRBJ2-7	CASSLRTGGNYEQYF	TGTGCCAGCAGTTTGCGGACAGGGGGTAACTACGAGCAGTACTTC
TRBD1	NA	TRBV5-5	TRBJ1-3	CASSPAGGRSGNTIYF	TGTGCCAGCAGCCCCGCAGGGGGCCGCTCTGGAAACACCATATATTTT
NA	NA	TRBV20-1	TRBJ2-7	CSAIHRDGLFYEQYF	TGCAGTGCTATTCACCGGGACGGACTTTTCTACGAGCAGTACTTC
NA	NA	TRBV9	TRBJ2-7	CASSVGGPEQYF	TGTGCCAGCAGCGTAGGAGGGCCCGAGCAGTACTTC